Listed here is a single T cell receptor (beta chain). 60 Vbeta and 13 Jbeta primers were used in PCR. Only in-frame clones appear in the TCRdb table, and some are missing; sequencing was by immunoSEQ multiplex PCR. Here the sample spans 50,000 or so clones, about 67% being singletons. Germline assignment: CDR1 SNHLY and CDR2 FYNNEI. CDR3 length: 13 amino acids. The junction had 6 bases not matched to a gene; V was cut back by 5 bases and J by 6 bases. The data originate from a study of cytomegalovirus exposure and HLA in healthy donors. The clonotype originates from a man aged 35 to 55 in good health and CMV-seropositive. Sequencing was performed on PBMCs. J is TRBJ1-1 and V is TRBV2, with 7 bases identical to TRBD1. The CDR3 DNA reads as TGTGCCAGCAGTTCCGACAGGGTAGCTGAAGCTTTCTTT. Translating it yields CASSSDRVAEAFF.